This T cell receptor (beta chain) was sequenced for a study of siplizumab effects on memory and regulatory T cells (dated by TCRdb to about 2019). About the investigation overall: The effect of the anti-CD2 antibody siplizumab on alloreactive T-cell subsets was examined in allogeneic mixed lymphocyte reactions constructed from human PBMCs.

The library relied on the immunoSEQ multiplex PCR assay. Roughly 100,000 TCR templates per sample were assayed by the deep sequencing platform. Genomic DNA extracted from sorted T cells was used for TCRbeta CDR3 sequencing. The authors processed their data as follows. The R programming language was used for clonal analysis of TCRbeta CDR3 data. Unstimulated samples were compared with post-reaction CFSE-low samples to define alloreactive CD4+ and CD8+ clones. Regulatory or non-regulatory origin was assigned to alloreactive CD4+ clones by matching of sequences to sorted unstimulated Treg and non-Treg repertoires. TCRdb carries this immuneACCESS record with in-frame sequences only. Its versions omit some clonotypes, under half of them owing to an unresolved V gene in the studies checked, with the rest unexplained. Clone size and V and J calls were adopted from that table, with D and trimming inferred from the DNA. For this sample the table gives 100,000 or so clones, of which approximately 91% were detected only once. The leading ten clones occupy around 12% of the sample.

The CDR3 runs 19 residues from the cysteine to the phenylalanine. The read is trimmed to its CDR3 DNA, 57 bases read in frame from base 1. From the germline V gene, CDR1 is MDHEN and CDR2 is SYDVKM. After removal of 2 bases from V and 8 bases from J, the junction retains 16 bases not matched to a gene. Results the study describes overall, beyond this receptor: For roughly 80-96% of proliferating CD4+ or CD8+ clones, no naive or memory phenotype could be assigned. Because sequences below about 10^-5 frequency were poorly captured, only a minor fraction of alloreactive clones could be mapped to unstimulated subsets. No functional confirmation was obtained for the suppressive function of proliferating Tregs from siplizumab cultures. Among mappable alloreactive CD4+ clones, an average Treg-derived fraction of over 60% was observed with siplizumab, compared with about 25% in control reactions. Siplizumab significantly reduced the cumulative frequency of alloreactive sequences traceable to unstimulated CD4+ memory T cells. Greater diversity appeared to be present in unstimulated naive T cells than in memory T cells, and a substantial contribution to the alloresponse seemed to be made by naive cells.

Sorted unstimulated T cells and proliferating T cells recovered from mixed lymphocyte reactions were subjected to TCRbeta CDR3 sequencing. Fresh whole blood from some eleven HLA-typed healthy donors was used to isolate PBMCs. To map where alloreactive clones came from, CD4+ non-regulatory T cells in the unstimulated state were FACS-sorted. In its sample, this clone was seen once. Its cognate antigen has yet to be identified. One base away there is no much larger clone; base qualities are not given. Sequenced sample: non-Treg CD4+ T cells sorted from blood. This sample's cell subset or site label indicates: FACS-sorted unstimulated CD4+ non-regulatory T cells. The chain couples TRBV28 to TRBJ2-2; 11 bases in the junction line up with TRBD2. The receptor's source is a human donor in good health. The CDR3 reads as follows: CASSLKKIWLAGGPGELFF. The DNA sequence is TGTGCCAGCAGTTTAAAAAAAATCTGGTTAGCGGGAGGGCCTGGGGAGCTGTTTTTT. Outside the CDR3, residues come from the reference TRBV28 and TRBJ2-2 proteins, so the full variable domain is: DVKVTQSSRYLVKRTGEKVFLECVQDMDHENMFWYRQDPGLGLRLIYFSYDVKMKEKGDIPEGYSVSREKKERFSLILESASTNQTSMYLCASSLKKIWLAGGPGELFFGEGSRLTVL.